This T cell receptor beta chain stems from a study of cytomegalovirus exposure and HLA in healthy donors. On this clone: At one end, the junction sequence differs from germline, possibly due to a read error.

The PCR had 60 Vbeta and 13 Jbeta primers. Profiled with immunoSEQ multiplex PCR; TCRdb holds only in-frame clones, not every one. The sample table includes 35,000 to 50,000 clones. The CDR3 runs to 13 residues. Germline CDR1 and CDR2: SSHAT and FNYEAQ (reference sequence). The genes are TRBV7-7 and TRBJ2-7; 7 bases fit TRBD1. The sample taken for sequencing was PBMCs. The clonotype was recovered from a woman in her 30s in good health and CMV-seropositive. CDR3 amino acids: CASSFQTGDEQYF. The CDR3 coding sequence is TGTGCTAGCAGCTTTCAAACAGGGGACGAGCAGTACTTC.